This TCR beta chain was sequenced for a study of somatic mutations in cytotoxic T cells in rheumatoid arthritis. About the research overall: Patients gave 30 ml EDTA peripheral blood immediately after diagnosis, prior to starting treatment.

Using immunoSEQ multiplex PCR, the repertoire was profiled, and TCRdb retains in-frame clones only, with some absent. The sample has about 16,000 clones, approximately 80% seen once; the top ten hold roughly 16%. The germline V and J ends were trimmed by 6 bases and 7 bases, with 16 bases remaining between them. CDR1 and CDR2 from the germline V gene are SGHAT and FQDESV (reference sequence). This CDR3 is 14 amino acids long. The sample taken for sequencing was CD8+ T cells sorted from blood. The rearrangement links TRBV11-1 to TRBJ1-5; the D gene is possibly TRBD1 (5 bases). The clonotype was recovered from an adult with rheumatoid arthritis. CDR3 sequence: CASSMGGVVQPQHF. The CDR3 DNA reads TGTGCCAGCAGTATGGGGGGGGTAGTCCAGCCCCAGCATTTT.